The 4 T cell receptor beta chains below were found in one sample sequenced in a study of cytomegalovirus exposure and HLA in healthy donors. The PCR employed 60 Vbeta primers together with 13 Jbeta primers. Data came from immunoSEQ multiplex PCR; TCRdb stores just in-frame clones and leaves some out. The sample has 84,000 or so clones; 70% to 80% are singletons. The sample consisted of PBMCs. These receptor sequences come from a young man in good health and CMV-seronegative.

This clone turned up a few times. CDR3 nucleotide sequence: TGTGCCAGCAGCTTAGAGGGGGGGGCAATCTACACAGATACGCAGTATTTT. Its protein is CASSLEGGAIYTDTQYF. The gene calls are TRBV11-2 and TRBJ2-3, with D possibly being TRBD2 (7 bases). V lost 0 bases to trimming and J lost 2 bases, with 15 bases between them. The CDR3 length is 17 residues. Germline V lookup: CDR1 SGHAT, CDR2 FQNNGV.

The chain joins TRBV15 to TRBJ2-1, with TRBD2 matching over 7 bases. Losses at the gene ends were 3 bases for V and 10 bases for J; bases not matched to a gene: 6. CDR3 length equals 13 residues. Germline CDR1 LNHNV, CDR2 YYDKDF (reference sequence). This CDR3 reads CATSSPWREEQFF. The CDR3 DNA follows: TGTGCCACCAGCAGTCCCTGGCGGGAGGAGCAGTTCTTC.

The CDR3 reads CASSLTSSAVTGYGYTF. For the CDR3, the DNA is TGTGCCAGCAGCCTGACGTCCTCCGCGGTAACGGGCTATGGCTACACCTTC. The genes are TRBV7-2 and TRBJ1-2; D is uncertain. Germline V lookup: CDR1 SGHTA, CDR2 FQGNSA. Trimming pared 5 bases from V and 4 bases from J, leaving 23 bases between. The CDR3 loop spans 17 amino acids.

The chain carries TRBV7-9 and TRBJ1-4; D perhaps matches TRBD1 (5 bases). This CDR3 comprises 15 residues. Germline V gene lookup returns CDR1 SEHNR and CDR2 FQNEAQ (reference sequence). Trimming cost V 5 bases and J 6 bases, with 16 bases left between them. Written as DNA, the CDR3 is TGTGCCAGCAGCCCAAAGCGGGACGGGGATGAAAAACTGTTTTTT. It codes for CASSPKRDGDEKLFF. The full variable domain, its missing parts supplied by reference TRBV7-9 and TRBJ1-4, is DTGVSQNPRHKITKRGQNVTFRCDPISEHNRLYWYRQTLGQGPEFLTYFQNEAQLEKSRLLSDRFSAERPKGSFSTLEIQRTEQGDSAMYLCASSPKRDGDEKLFFGSGTQLSVL.